Sequencing of this T cell receptor beta chain was carried out in a study of T cell changes during pregnancy in multiple sclerosis. Germline V CDR1 and CDR2: SEHNR, FQNEAQ (reference sequence). V was clipped by 5 bases and J by 2 bases, with 12 bases between them. The CDR3 consists of 14 residues. Sequenced by immunoSEQ multiplex PCR; TCRdb stores in-frame clones only, minus some. The sample holds approximately 89,000 clones, 94% seen once. This receptor was identified in a female donor in good health, enrolled as a control in a pregnancy study. This sample comprised peripheral blood, obtained after pregnancy. This chain connects TRBV7-9 to TRBJ2-5, with D perhaps matching TRBD1 (5 bases). The CDR3 sequence: CASSPDGAQETQYF. CDR3 DNA sequence: TGTGCCAGCAGCCCCGATGGGGCACAAGAGACCCAGTACTTC. Using reference TRBV7-9 and TRBJ2-5 for the parts outside the CDR3, the full variable domain is DTGVSQNPRHKITKRGQNVTFRCDPISEHNRLYWYRQTLGQGPEFLTYFQNEAQLEKSRLLSDRFSAERPKGSFSTLEIQRTEQGDSAMYLCASSPDGAQETQYFGPGTRLLVL.